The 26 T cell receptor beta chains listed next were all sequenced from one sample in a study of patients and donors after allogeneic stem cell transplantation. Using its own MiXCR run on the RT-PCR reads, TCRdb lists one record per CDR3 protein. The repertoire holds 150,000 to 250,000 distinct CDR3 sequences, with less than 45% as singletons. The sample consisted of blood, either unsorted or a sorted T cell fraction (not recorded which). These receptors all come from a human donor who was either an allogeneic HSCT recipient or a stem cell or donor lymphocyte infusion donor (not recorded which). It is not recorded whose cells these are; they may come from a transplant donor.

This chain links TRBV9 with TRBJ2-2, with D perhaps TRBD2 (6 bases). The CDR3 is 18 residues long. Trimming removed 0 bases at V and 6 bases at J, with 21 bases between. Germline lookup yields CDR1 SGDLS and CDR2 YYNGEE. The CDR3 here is CASSVVALQGGVSGELFF. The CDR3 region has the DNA TGTGCCAGCAGCGTAGTAGCCCTTCAGGGAGGTGTGTCCGGGGAGCTGTTTTTT.

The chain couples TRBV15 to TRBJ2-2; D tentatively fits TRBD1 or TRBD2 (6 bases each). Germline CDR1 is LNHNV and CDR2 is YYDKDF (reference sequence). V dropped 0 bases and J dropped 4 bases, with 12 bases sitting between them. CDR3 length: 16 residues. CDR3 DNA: TGTGCCACCAGCAGAGATTTGGGGGGCGCCACCGGGGAGCTGTTTTTT. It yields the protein CATSRDLGGATGELFF.

The CDR3 sequence is CASSQDVGRQPNTEAFF. For the CDR3, the DNA is TGTGCCAGCAGCCAAGATGTAGGACGGCAGCCGAACACTGAAGCTTTCTTT. The chain combines TRBV3-1 with TRBJ1-1; no firm D call. The germline V and J ends were trimmed by 0 bases and 1 base, with 15 bases remaining between them. Germline loops: CDR1 LGHDT, CDR2 YNNKEL (reference sequence). This CDR3 is built from 17 residues.

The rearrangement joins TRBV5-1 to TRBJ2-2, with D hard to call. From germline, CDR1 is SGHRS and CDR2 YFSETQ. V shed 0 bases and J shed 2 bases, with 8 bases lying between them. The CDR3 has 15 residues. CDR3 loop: CASSLVTVNTGELFF. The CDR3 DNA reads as TGCGCCAGCAGCTTGGTTACGGTTAACACCGGGGAGCTGTTTTTT.

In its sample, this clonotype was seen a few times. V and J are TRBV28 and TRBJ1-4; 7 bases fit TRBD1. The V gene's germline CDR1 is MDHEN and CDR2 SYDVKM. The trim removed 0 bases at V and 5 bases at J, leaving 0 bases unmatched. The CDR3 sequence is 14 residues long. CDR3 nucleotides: TGTGCCAGCAGTTTATGGGGACAGAATGAAAAACTGTTTTTT. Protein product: CASSLWGQNEKLFF.

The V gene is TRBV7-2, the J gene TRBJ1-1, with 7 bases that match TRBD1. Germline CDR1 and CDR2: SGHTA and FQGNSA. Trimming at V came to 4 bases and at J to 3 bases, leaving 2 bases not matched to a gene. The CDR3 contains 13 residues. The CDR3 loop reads CASSWQGDTEAFF. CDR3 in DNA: TGTGCCAGCAGCTGGCAGGGGGACACTGAAGCTTTCTTT.

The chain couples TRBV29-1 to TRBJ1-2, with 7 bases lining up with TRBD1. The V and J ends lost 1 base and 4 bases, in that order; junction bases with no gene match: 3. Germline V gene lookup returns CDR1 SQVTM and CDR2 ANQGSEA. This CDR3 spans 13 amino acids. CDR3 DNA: TGCAGCGTTGAAGGACAGGGCAGCTATGGCTACACCTTC. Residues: CSVEGQGSYGYTF.

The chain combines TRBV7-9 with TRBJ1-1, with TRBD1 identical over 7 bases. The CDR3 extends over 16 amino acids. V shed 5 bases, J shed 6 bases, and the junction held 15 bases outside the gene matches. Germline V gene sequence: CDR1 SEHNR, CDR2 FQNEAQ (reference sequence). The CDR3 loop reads CASSQLGPTGIAEAFF. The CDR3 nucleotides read TGTGCCAGCAGCCAGTTGGGCCCGACAGGGATCGCTGAAGCTTTCTTT.

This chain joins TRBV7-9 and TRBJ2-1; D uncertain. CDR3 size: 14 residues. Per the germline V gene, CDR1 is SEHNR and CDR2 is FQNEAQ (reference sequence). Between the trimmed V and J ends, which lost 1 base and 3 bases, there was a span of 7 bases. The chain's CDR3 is CASSLVGSYNEQFF. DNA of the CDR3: TGTGCCAGCAGCTTAGTAGGCAGCTACAATGAGCAGTTCTTC.

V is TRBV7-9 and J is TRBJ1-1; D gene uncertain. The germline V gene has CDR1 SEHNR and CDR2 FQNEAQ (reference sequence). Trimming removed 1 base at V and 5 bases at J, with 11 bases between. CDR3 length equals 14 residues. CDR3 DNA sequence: TGTGCCAGCAGCTTAGTGTGGTTGAGGACTGAAGCTTTCTTT. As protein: CASSLVWLRTEAFF.

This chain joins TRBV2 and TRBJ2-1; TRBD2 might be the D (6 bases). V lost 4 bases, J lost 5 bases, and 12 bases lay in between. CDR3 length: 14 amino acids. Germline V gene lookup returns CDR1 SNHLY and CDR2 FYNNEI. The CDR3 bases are TGTGCCAGCAGTGTTAGCGGAATTAACAATGAGCAGTTCTTC. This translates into CASSVSGINNEQFF.

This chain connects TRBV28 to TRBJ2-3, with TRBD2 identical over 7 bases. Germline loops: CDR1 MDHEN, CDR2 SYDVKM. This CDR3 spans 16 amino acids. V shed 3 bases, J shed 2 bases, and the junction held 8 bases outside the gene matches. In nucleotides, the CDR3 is TGTGCCAGCAGTTTGGGGCTAGCGGTCAACACAGATACGCAGTATTTT. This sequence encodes CASSLGLAVNTDTQYF.

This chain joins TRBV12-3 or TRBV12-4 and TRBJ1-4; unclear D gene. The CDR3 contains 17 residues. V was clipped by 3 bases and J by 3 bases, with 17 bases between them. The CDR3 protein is CASSFPTKAYSNEKLFF. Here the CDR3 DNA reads TGTGCCAGCAGTTTTCCTACCAAGGCTTATTCTAATGAAAAACTGTTTTTT.

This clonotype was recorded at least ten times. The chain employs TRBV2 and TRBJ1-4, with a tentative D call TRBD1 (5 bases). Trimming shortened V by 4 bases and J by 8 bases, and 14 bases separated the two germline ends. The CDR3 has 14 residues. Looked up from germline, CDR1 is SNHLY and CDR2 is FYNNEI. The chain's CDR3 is CASSASRAREKLFF. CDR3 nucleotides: TGTGCCAGCAGTGCGAGCAGGGCGAGGGAAAAACTGTTTTTT.

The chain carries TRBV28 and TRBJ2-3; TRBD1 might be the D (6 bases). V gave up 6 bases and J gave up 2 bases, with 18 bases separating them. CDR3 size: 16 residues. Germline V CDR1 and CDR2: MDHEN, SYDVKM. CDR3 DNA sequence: TGTGCCAGCAGCTCCCACAGGGCTACCACCACAGATACGCAGTATTTT. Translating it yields CASSSHRATTTDTQYF. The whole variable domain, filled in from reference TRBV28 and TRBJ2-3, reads DVKVTQSSRYLVKRTGEKVFLECVQDMDHENMFWYRQDPGLGLRLIYFSYDVKMKEKGDIPEGYSVSREKKERFSLILESASTNQTSMYLCASSSHRATTTDTQYFGPGTRLTVL.

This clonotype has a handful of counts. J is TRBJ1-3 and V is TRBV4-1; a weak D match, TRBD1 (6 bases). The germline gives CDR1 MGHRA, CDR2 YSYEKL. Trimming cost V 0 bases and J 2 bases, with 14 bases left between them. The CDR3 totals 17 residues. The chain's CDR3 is CASSQDGGGGPGNTIYF. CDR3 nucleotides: TGCGCCAGCAGCCAAGACGGCGGGGGCGGCCCTGGAAACACCATATATTTT.

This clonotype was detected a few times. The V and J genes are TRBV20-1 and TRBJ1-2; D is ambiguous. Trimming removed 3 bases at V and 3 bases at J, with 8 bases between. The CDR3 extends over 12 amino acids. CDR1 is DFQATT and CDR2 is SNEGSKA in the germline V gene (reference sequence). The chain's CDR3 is CSASTVYYGYTF. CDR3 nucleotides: TGCAGTGCTAGTACAGTTTACTATGGCTACACCTTC.

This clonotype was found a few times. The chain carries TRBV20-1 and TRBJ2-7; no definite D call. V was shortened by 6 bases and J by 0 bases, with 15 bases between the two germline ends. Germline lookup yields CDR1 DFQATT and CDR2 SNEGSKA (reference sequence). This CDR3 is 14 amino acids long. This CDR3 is CSAAGPTDSYEQYF. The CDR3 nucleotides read TGCAGTGCCGCTGGTCCGACGGACTCCTACGAGCAGTACTTC.

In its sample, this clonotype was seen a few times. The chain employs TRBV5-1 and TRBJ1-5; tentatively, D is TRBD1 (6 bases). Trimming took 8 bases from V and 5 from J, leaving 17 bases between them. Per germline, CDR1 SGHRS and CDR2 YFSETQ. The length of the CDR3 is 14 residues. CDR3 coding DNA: TGCGCCAGGGCTAAGGGTCAGGGGCATCAGCCCCAGCATTTT. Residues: CARAKGQGHQPQHF.

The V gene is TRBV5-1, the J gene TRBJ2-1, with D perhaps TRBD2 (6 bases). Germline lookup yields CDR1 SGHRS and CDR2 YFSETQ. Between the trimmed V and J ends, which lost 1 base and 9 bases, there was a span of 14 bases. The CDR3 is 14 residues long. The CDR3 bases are TGCGCCAGCAGCTTGAAATACGGGGGTAGTGAGCAGTTCTTC. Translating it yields CASSLKYGGSEQFF.

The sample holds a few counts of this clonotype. CDR3 amino acids: CASRPLGDSPQHF. As DNA, the CDR3 is TGTGCCAGCAGACCGTTGGGAGATTCACCCCAGCATTTT. V gene TRBV6-5 combines with J gene TRBJ1-5; the D is unclear. Germline V gives CDR1 MNHEY, CDR2 SVGAGI. The CDR3 contains 13 residues. Trimming removed 6 bases at V and 10 bases at J, with 16 bases between.

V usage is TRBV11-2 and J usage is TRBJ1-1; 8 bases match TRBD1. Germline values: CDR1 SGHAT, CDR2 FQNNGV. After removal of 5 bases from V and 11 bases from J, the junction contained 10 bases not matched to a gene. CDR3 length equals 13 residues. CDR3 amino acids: CASSPNRGVSAFF. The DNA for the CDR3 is TGTGCCAGCAGCCCAAACAGGGGGGTGTCGGCTTTCTTT.

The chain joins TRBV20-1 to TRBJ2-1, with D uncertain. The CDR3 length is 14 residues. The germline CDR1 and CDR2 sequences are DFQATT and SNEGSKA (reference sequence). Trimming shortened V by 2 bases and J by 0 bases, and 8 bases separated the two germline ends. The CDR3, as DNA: TGCAGTGCTAGACACTTTATCTCCTACAATGAGCAGTTCTTC. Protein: CSARHFISYNEQFF.

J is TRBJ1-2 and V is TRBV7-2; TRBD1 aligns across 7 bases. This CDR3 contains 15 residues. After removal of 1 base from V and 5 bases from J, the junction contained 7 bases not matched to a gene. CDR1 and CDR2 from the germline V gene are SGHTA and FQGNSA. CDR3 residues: CASSLVPGQTYGYTF. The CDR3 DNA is TGTGCCAGCAGCTTAGTTCCGGGACAGACGTATGGCTACACCTTC.

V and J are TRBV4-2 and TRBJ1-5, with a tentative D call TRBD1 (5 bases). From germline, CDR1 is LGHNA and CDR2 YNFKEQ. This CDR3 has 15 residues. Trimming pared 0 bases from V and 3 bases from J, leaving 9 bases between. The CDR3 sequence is CASSQEYRNNQPQHF. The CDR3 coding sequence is TGTGCCAGCAGCCAAGAGTACAGGAACAATCAGCCCCAGCATTTT.

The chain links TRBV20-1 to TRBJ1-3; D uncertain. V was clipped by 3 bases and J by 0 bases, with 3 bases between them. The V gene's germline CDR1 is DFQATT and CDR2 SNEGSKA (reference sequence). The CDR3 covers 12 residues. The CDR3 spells CSARPSGNTIYF. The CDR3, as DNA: TGCAGTGCTAGGCCCTCTGGAAACACCATATATTTT.